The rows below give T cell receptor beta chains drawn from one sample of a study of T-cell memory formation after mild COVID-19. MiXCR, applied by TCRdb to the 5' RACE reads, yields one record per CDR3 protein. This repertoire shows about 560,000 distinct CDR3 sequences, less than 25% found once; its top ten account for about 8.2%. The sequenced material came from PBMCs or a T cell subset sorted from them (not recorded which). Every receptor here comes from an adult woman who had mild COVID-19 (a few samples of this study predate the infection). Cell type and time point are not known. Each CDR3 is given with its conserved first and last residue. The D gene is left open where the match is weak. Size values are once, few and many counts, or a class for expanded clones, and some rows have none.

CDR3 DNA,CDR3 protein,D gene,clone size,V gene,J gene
TGTGCCAGCAGCCGAGGGACTAGCGGGAGCCCCACAGATACGCAGTATTTT,CASSRGTSGSPTDTQYF,TRBD2,once,TRBV9,TRBJ2-3
TGTGCCAGCAGCTTGGCGGCGCTAAACAATGAGCAGTTCTTC,CASSLAALNNEQFF,.,.,TRBV5-4,TRBJ2-1
TGTGCCAGCAGCCCCCCTTTACAGGGTTCGGACTATGGCTACACCTTC,CASSPPLQGSDYGYTF,.,few,TRBV6-6,TRBJ1-2
TGCAGCGCCGCCGTTCGGGCTAGCGGGGGCCTTTCCTACGAGCAGTACTTC,CSAAVRASGGLSYEQYF,TRBD2,many,TRBV29-1,TRBJ2-7
TGTGCCAGCAGCGGCGGGACACTTACCTACGAGCAGTACTTC,CASSGGTLTYEQYF,.,.,TRBV11-2,TRBJ2-7
TGTGCCAGCAGACGTTTAGCGGGAGTGAAAGATACGCAGTATTTT,CASRRLAGVKDTQYF,TRBD2,few,TRBV6-2/TRBV6-3,TRBJ2-3
TGTGCCAGCACCCGGACTAGCGCGGTCGATGAGCAGTTCTTC,CASTRTSAVDEQFF,TRBD2,few,TRBV5-4,TRBJ2-1
TGTGCCAGCAGTTACTCGACGGCAGGGATCGGTGGCTACACCTTC,CASSYSTAGIGGYTF,.,few,TRBV6-6,TRBJ1-2
TGTGCCAGCAGCCTGGGACAGGGGGCAGATCAGCCCCAGCATTTT,CASSLGQGADQPQHF,TRBD1,.,TRBV7-6,TRBJ1-5
TGTGCCAGCAGCTTAAGGCCTAATGAAAAACTGTTTTTT,CASSLRPNEKLFF,.,few,TRBV7-2,TRBJ1-4
TGTGCCAGCAGTCTAGGACTAGCGGGACCGGGAGAGACCCAGTACTTC,CASSLGLAGPGETQYF,TRBD2,.,TRBV6-2/TRBV6-3,TRBJ2-5
TGTGCCAGCAGTTACCCTCAAAGTCGGACTGGACATAATAACTATGGCTACACCTTC,CASSYPQSRTGHNNYGYTF,.,.,TRBV6-5,TRBJ1-2
TGCAGTGCTAGACCTAGCGGGAGGGTATACAATGAGCAGTTCTTC,CSARPSGRVYNEQFF,TRBD2,.,TRBV20-1,TRBJ2-1
TGTGCCAGCAGTTACCGAGGGACAGGGGATCAGCCCCAGCATTTT,CASSYRGTGDQPQHF,TRBD1,few,TRBV6-2/TRBV6-3,TRBJ1-5
TGTGCCAGCAGCCCGCGTGAGGGCGCTGGGGCCAACGTCCTGACTTTC,CASSPREGAGANVLTF,.,few,TRBV4-2,TRBJ2-6
TGTGCCACCACAAGGCAGCAGGGAAAGTCCGGGGAGCTGTTTTTT,CATTRQQGKSGELFF,.,few,TRBV19,TRBJ2-2
TGTGCCACCAGCAGAGATTCCCGACTACAGGCCTTC,CATSRDSRLQAF,.,.,TRBV15,TRBJ2-1
TGTGCCAGCAGCGCGCAGGGACAGATGAACACTGAAGCTTTCTTT,CASSAQGQMNTEAFF,TRBD1,.,TRBV7-2,TRBJ1-1
TGTGCCAGCAGCTTAGGTTTGGGCACGAACACTGAAGCTTTCTTT,CASSLGLGTNTEAFF,.,few,TRBV7-9,TRBJ1-1
TGCAGTGCTAGGGGGACTACCTCCTACAATGAGCAGTTCTTC,CSARGTTSYNEQFF,TRBD2,.,TRBV20-1,TRBJ2-1
TGTGCCTGGAGTGTAACTAGCGGAGGAGAGACCCAGTACTTC,CAWSVTSGGETQYF,TRBD2,.,TRBV30,TRBJ2-5
TGTGCCAGCAGTACACCCCAACCCCCGGGACAGCTAAATCAATATGCCGCAGGGTCCCAGCATTTT,CASSTPQPPGQLNQYAAGSQHF,TRBD1,.,TRBV12-3/TRBV12-4,TRBJ1-5
TGTGCTAGCAGCTTAGTTGGCGTTCCCTACAATGAGCAGTTCTTC,CASSLVGVPYNEQFF,.,.,TRBV7-7,TRBJ2-1
TGCAGTGCTGACCGGGGCCGTCAGAGGGGAGGCTACACCTTC,CSADRGRQRGGYTF,.,few,TRBV20-1,TRBJ1-2
TGTGCCAGCAGCCAAGATGCGACGGTCAGCTCTGGGGCCAACGTCCTGACTTTC,CASSQDATVSSGANVLTF,.,.,TRBV4-2,TRBJ2-6
TGCAGTGCTAGAACCAGCGGGGGGGCGGATGAGCAGTTCTTC,CSARTSGGADEQFF,TRBD2,once,TRBV20-1,TRBJ2-1
TGTGCCACCAGTGATACCGGGTACCGATATGGCTACACCTTC,CATSDTGYRYGYTF,.,.,TRBV24-1,TRBJ1-2
TGCGCCAGCAGCTTGGCCAGGGGTGGCTATGGCTACACCTTC,CASSLARGGYGYTF,.,.,TRBV5-1,TRBJ1-2
TGTGCCAGCAGTCTGAGGGGGGAACTAGCGGGAGCCGAGCAGTACTTC,CASSLRGELAGAEQYF,TRBD2,few,TRBV12-3/TRBV12-4,TRBJ2-7
TGCAGCGTCGAGACTAAGGGCACCGGGGAGCTGTTTTTT,CSVETKGTGELFF,.,.,TRBV29-1,TRBJ2-2
TGTGCCAGCAGTTCCCCAGGAAAAGTCGGCGAGCAGTACTTC,CASSSPGKVGEQYF,.,few,TRBV27,TRBJ2-7
TGCAGTGCTCTGCGGGGGGAGCAGTTCTTC,CSALRGEQFF,TRBD2,few,TRBV20-1,TRBJ2-1
TGCAGCGTCAACCGGGACCGCGATTACGAGCAGTACTTC,CSVNRDRDYEQYF,.,.,TRBV20-1,TRBJ2-7
TGTGCCAGCAGCTCTCAGGGTTTCGCTGAAGCTTTCTTT,CASSSQGFAEAFF,.,.,TRBV7-9,TRBJ1-1
TGTGCCAGCAGCGTCCCGGGACTAGCGGGGGGCAAGGGGGAGCAGTTCTTC,CASSVPGLAGGKGEQFF,TRBD2,.,TRBV7-3,TRBJ2-1
TGTGCCAGCAGCTTGGCCACAGGGAAGAGCACCTTC,CASSLATGKSTF,.,few,TRBV5-5,TRBJ1-2
TGCAGTGCTTCCAGTGGGGGGTATGGCTACACCTTC,CSASSGGYGYTF,.,.,TRBV20-1,TRBJ1-2
TGTGCCAGCAGCGCCGGAGGGGGGGGCACTGAAGCTTTCTTT,CASSAGGGGTEAFF,.,.,TRBV9,TRBJ1-1
TGTGCCAGCAGTTTAGGGAACTCCTACGAGCAGTACTTC,CASSLGNSYEQYF,.,few,TRBV27,TRBJ2-7
TGTGCCAGCAGTTTAGGGTCTAGCGGGAGATGGTACGAGCAGTACTTC,CASSLGSSGRWYEQYF,TRBD2,.,TRBV12-3/TRBV12-4,TRBJ2-7
TGTGCCAGCTCACCACAACAGGGGGCGTCGGATCAGCCCCAGCATTTT,CASSPQQGASDQPQHF,TRBD1,few,TRBV18,TRBJ1-5